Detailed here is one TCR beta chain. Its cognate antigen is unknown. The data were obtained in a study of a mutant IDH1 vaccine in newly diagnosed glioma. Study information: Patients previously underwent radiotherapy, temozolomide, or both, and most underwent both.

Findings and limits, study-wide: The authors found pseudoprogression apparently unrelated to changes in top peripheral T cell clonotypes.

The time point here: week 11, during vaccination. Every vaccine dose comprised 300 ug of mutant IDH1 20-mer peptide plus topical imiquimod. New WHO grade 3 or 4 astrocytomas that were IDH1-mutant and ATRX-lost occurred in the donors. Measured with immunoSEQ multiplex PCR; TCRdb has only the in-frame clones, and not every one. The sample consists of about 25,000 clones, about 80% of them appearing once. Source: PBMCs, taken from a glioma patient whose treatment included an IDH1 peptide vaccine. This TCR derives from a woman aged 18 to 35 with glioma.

CDR3 loop: CASSYSGKMNTEAFF. The CDR3 region has the DNA TGTGCCAGCAGTTACTCGGGGAAAATGAACACTGAAGCTTTCTTT. This rearrangement joins TRBV6-6 to TRBJ1-1; D ambiguous. This CDR3 spans 15 amino acids. V lost 0 bases and J lost 0, with 8 bases in between. Germline V gives CDR1 MNHNY, CDR2 SVGAGI (reference sequence).